This T cell receptor beta chain comes out of a study of T cell responses to AZD1222 COVID-19 vaccine. The CDR3 runs to 15 residues. Germline assignment: CDR1 SNHLY and CDR2 FYNNEI. The ends were cut back, 7 bases at V and 7 bases at J, with 20 bases in the middle. As for this clone: Its antigen is unidentified.

Repertoires were generated with immunoSEQ multiplex PCR, while TCRdb's copy carries only in-frame clones and drops some. The sample carries around 100,000 clones, 88% recorded once. Study conclusions and caveats: The sample set comprised mostly white British donors with more females, and clonal diversity was possibly underestimated.

The sample was peripheral blood, taken on day 0 of AZD1222 vaccination. The chain is built from TRBV2 and TRBJ2-1; possible D gene TRBD2, 5 bases. This TCR derives from an adult in good health. The CDR3 region has the DNA TGTGCCAGCAAGGGTAGGGAGTGGAATGGGAATGAGCAGTTCTTC. Amino acid sequence: CASKGREWNGNEQFF.